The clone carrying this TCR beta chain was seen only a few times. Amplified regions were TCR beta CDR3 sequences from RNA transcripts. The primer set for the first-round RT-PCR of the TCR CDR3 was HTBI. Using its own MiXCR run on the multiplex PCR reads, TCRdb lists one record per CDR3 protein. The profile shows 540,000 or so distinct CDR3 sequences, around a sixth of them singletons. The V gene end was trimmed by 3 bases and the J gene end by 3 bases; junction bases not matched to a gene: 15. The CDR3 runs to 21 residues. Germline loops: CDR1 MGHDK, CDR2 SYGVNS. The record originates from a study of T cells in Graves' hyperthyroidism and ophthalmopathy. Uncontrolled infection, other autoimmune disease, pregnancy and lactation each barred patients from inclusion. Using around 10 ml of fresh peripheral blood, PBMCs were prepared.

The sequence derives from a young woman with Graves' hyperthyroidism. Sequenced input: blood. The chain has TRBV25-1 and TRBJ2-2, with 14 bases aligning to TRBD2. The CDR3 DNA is TGTGCCAGCAGTGAGCAACACCGACGGGGACTAGCGGGAGCCTACACCGGGGAGCTGTTTTTT. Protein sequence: CASSEQHRRGLAGAYTGELFF. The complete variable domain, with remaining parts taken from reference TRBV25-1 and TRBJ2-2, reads EADIYQTPRYLVIGTGKKITLECSQTMGHDKMYWYQQDPGMELHLIHYSYGVNSTEKGDLSSESTVSRIRTEHFPLTLESARPSHTSQYLCASSEQHRRGLAGAYTGELFFGEGSRLTVL.